Below are 11 T cell receptor beta chains sequenced from a single sample in a study of blood T cell repertoires in COVID-19. Measured with immunoSEQ multiplex PCR; TCRdb has only the in-frame clones, and not every one. The sample holds some 59,000 clones, around 77% seen once. The sequenced sample consisted of peripheral blood. The receptors were sampled from an elderly man with active or convalescent COVID-19.

This sequence joins TRBV10-3 and TRBJ2-1; D is possibly TRBD2 (5 bases). V lost 8 bases to trimming and J lost 6 bases, with 11 bases between them. This CDR3 is 12 amino acids long. The germline V gene encodes CDR1 ENHRY and CDR2 SYGVKD. CDR3 residues: CAIVGSLNEQFF. DNA for the CDR3: TGTGCCATCGTGGGGAGCCTCAATGAGCAGTTCTTC.

The gene calls are TRBV5-1 and TRBJ1-1; no reliable D call. The V end was cut by 0 bases, the J end by 7 bases, with 10 bases between. Germline V gives CDR1 SGHRS, CDR2 YFSETQ. CDR3 size: 13 residues. As DNA, the CDR3 is TGCGCCAGCAGCTTGGTGGGCTCACGTGAAGCTTTCTTT. Translating gives CASSLVGSREAFF.

The chain has TRBV29-1 and TRBJ1-2; 8 bases fit TRBD1. The junction had 12 bases not matched to a gene; V was cut back by 6 bases and J by 6 bases. The CDR3 is 14 amino acids. Germline CDR1 SQVTM, CDR2 ANQGSEA. The CDR3 sequence is CSVFHGWTGNGYTF. DNA of the CDR3: TGCAGCGTCTTCCATGGGTGGACAGGGAATGGCTACACCTTC.

This clone has only a few counts. At the DNA level, this CDR3 is encoded by other sequences in the same sample as well. The genes are TRBV29-1 and TRBJ2-6, with D hard to call. Germline V lookup: CDR1 SQVTM, CDR2 ANQGSEA. This CDR3 contains 14 residues. The germline V and J ends were trimmed by 5 bases and 0 bases, with 8 bases remaining between them. DNA for the CDR3: TGCAGCGTTACACCGGGCTCTGGGGCCAACGTCCTGACTTTC. Encoded protein: CSVTPGSGANVLTF. Complete variable domain (other parts from reference TRBV29-1 and TRBJ2-6): SAVISQKPSRDICQRGTSLTIQCQVDSQVTMMFWYRQQPGQSLTLIATANQGSEATYESGFVIDKFPISRPNLTFSTLTVSNMSPEDSSIYLCSVTPGSGANVLTFGAGSRLTVL.

The chain combines TRBV29-1 with TRBJ2-1, with D perhaps TRBD2 (5 bases). The germline V and J ends were trimmed by 4 bases and 6 bases, with 7 bases remaining between them. The CDR3 has 11 residues. The germline gives CDR1 SQVTM, CDR2 ANQGSEA. The CDR3 reads CSVAGSNEQFF. CDR3 DNA: TGCAGCGTTGCGGGGTCCAATGAGCAGTTCTTC.

This chain uses TRBV28 with TRBJ1-2; possible D gene TRBD1, 5 bases. Trimming stripped 3 bases from V and 8 bases from J, with 10 bases between. The germline V gene encodes CDR1 MDHEN and CDR2 SYDVKM. The CDR3 consists of 12 residues. This CDR3 reads CASSFQGDGYTF. CDR3 DNA sequence: TGTGCCAGCAGTTTCCAGGGTGACGGCTACACCTTC.

The gene calls are TRBV3-1 (or the pseudogene TRBV3-2) and TRBJ2-7; D ambiguous. This CDR3 spans 12 amino acids. V was cut by 3 bases and J by 2 bases, with 5 bases left in between. Germline-derived CDR1 and CDR2 are LGHDT and YNNKEL (reference sequence). The CDR3 DNA reads TGTGCCAGCAGCCAGGGCCCCTACGAGCAGTACTTC. Amino acids: CASSQGPYEQYF.

This clone is hyperexpanded within its sample. The V and J genes are TRBV6-5 and TRBJ2-1; 7 nucleotides match TRBD1. This CDR3 has 15 residues. Per the germline V gene, CDR1 is MNHEY and CDR2 is SVGAGI. Trimming removed 6 bases from V and 0 bases from J; junction bases left unmatched: 5. CDR3 loop: CASRTPGGSYNEQFF. Written as DNA, the CDR3 is TGTGCCAGCAGAACCCCAGGGGGCTCCTACAATGAGCAGTTCTTC.

The V call is TRBV7-8, the J call TRBJ2-5; D may be TRBD1 (5 bases). The CDR3 contains 15 residues. V shed 2 bases and J shed 4 bases, with 14 bases lying between them. CDR1 SGHVS and CDR2 FQNEAQ come from the germline V gene. The CDR3 region is CASSLNLGLGETQYF. DNA for the CDR3: TGTGCCAGCAGCTTAAATCTGGGGCTGGGAGAGACCCAGTACTTC. The full variable domain, completed using reference TRBV7-8 and TRBJ2-5, is GAGVSQSPRYKVAKRGQDVALRCDPISGHVSLFWYQQALGQGPEFLTYFQNEAQLDKSGLPSDRFFAERPEGSVSTLKIQRTQQEDSAVYLCASSLNLGLGETQYFGPGTRLLVL.

The chain combines TRBV14 with TRBJ2-1; TRBD2 aligns across 7 bases. Germline V gene data show CDR1 as SGHDN and CDR2 as FVKESK. CDR3 length: 12 amino acids. V lost 7 bases and J lost 9; bases outside the gene matches: 6. The CDR3, as DNA: TGTGCCAGCAATAGGGGAGGGGTTGAGCAGTTCTTC. Residues: CASNRGGVEQFF.

V is TRBV7-2 and J is TRBJ2-4, with a possible D match to TRBD2 (5 bases). CDR3 size: 14 residues. V lost 5 bases to trimming and J lost 7 bases, with 15 bases between them. Germline V gives CDR1 SGHTA, CDR2 FQGNSA. The CDR3 here is CASSPRFSANIQYF. The CDR3 DNA follows: TGTGCCAGCAGCCCCAGGTTTAGCGCCAACATTCAGTACTTC.